A single sample is the source of the 24 T cell receptor beta chains below, sequenced in a study of T cells in localized non-small cell lung cancer. The assay was immunoSEQ multiplex PCR, and TCRdb's table has in-frame clones only and misses some. Among some 21,000 clones listed, around 90% were seen once. The sample consisted of peripheral blood, taken before any cancer treatment. The receptors shown here come from a male donor at least 60 years old with stage I squamous cell lung carcinoma.

V usage is TRBV11-2 and J usage is TRBJ2-5; D not resolved. This CDR3 has 12 residues. V was cut by 6 bases and J by 4 bases, with 9 bases left in between. Germline CDR1 reads SGHAT; CDR2 reads FQNNGV. CDR3 sequence (DNA): TGTGCCAGCAGGCGAGGTCGAGAGACCCAGTACTTC. It yields the protein CASRRGRETQYF.

The rearrangement uses TRBV6-1 and TRBJ1-1; D unresolved. V dropped 4 bases and J dropped 1 base, with 10 bases sitting between them. CDR3 length equals 14 residues. CDR1 and CDR2 from the germline V gene are MNHNS and SASEGT. The CDR3 loop reads CASSVGWGNTEAFF. The CDR3 DNA is TGTGCCAGCAGTGTTGGGTGGGGGAACACTGAAGCTTTCTTT.

This sequence joins TRBV28 and TRBJ1-5, with 12 bases identical to TRBD1. This CDR3 contains 18 residues. The trim removed 3 bases at V and 4 bases at J, leaving 10 bases unmatched. Germline V gene lookup returns CDR1 MDHEN and CDR2 SYDVKM. In nucleotides, the CDR3 is TGTGCCAGCAGTTTGGGGACAGGGGGCTTTTTCGGAAATCAGCCCCAGCATTTT. Its translation is CASSLGTGGFFGNQPQHF.

This chain links TRBV5-1 with TRBJ2-7, with D possibly matching TRBD1 (6 bases). CDR3 length: 13 residues. The germline gives CDR1 SGHRS, CDR2 YFSETQ. The V gene lost 1 base and the J gene lost 11 bases, with 16 bases spanning the gap. The CDR3 reads CASSLNDQGTKYF. In nucleotides, the CDR3 is TGCGCCAGCAGCTTGAACGACCAGGGGACCAAGTACTTC.

This chain links TRBV19 with TRBJ2-7, with TRBD2 as a possible D gene (5 bases). CDR1 and CDR2 from the germline V gene are LNHDA and SQIVND (reference sequence). The CDR3 is 15 residues long. The V end lost 3 bases, the J end lost 6 bases, and 18 bases lay between the germline ends. The CDR3 coding sequence is TGTGCCAGTAGTATTAACGAGTTCGGGGTCCGCGAGCAGTACTTC. As protein: CASSINEFGVREQYF.

Here the CDR3 DNA reads TGTGCCAGTAGTATTGCAGGGGGAGATGAAAAACTGTTTTTT. Translating it yields CASSIAGGDEKLFF. The chain is built from TRBV19 and TRBJ1-4; TRBD1 agrees at 7 bases. J was trimmed by 6 bases and V by 3 bases; bases with no gene match: 4. This CDR3 spans 14 amino acids. Germline values: CDR1 LNHDA, CDR2 SQIVND (reference sequence).

The J gene is TRBJ2-7, the V gene TRBV7-2; 8 nucleotides line up with TRBD2. Germline lookup yields CDR1 SGHTA and CDR2 FQGNSA. The ends lost 2 bases at V and 3 bases at J; junction bases unmatched: 3. The CDR3 spans 14 residues. The chain's CDR3 is CASSLSGSSYEQYF. The CDR3, as DNA: TGTGCCAGCAGCTTAAGCGGGAGCAGCTACGAGCAGTACTTC.

The J gene is TRBJ2-7, the V gene TRBV7-2; 8 nucleotides match TRBD2. The CDR3 totals 19 residues. The germline V gene encodes CDR1 SGHTA and CDR2 FQGNSA. Trimming removed 8 bases from V and 0 bases from J; junction bases left unmatched: 21. In DNA, the CDR3 is TGTGCCAGCGCTAGTATAGCGGGAAAAAATAATCGGTTCTCCTACGAGCAGTACTTC. It encodes CASASIAGKNNRFSYEQYF.

The gene calls are TRBV30 and TRBJ2-2; no reliable D call. This CDR3 is built from 14 residues. The V end was cut by 4 bases, the J end by 2 bases, with 11 bases between. The germline V gene encodes CDR1 GTSNPN and CDR2 SVGIG (reference sequence). In nucleotides, the CDR3 is TGTGCCTGGACCACCCCCCCTAACACCGGGGAGCTGTTTTTT. Translated, it gives CAWTTPPNTGELFF.

The V call is TRBV7-9, the J call TRBJ2-2; D assignment may be TRBD1 or TRBD2 (5 bases each). The V gene lost 8 bases and the J gene lost 3 bases, with 16 bases spanning the gap. Germline CDR1 reads SEHNR; CDR2 reads FQNEAQ (reference sequence). The CDR3 length is 15 residues. The CDR3 DNA reads as TGTGCCAGCCCTAGGGTAGGGACGTACACCGGGGAGCTGTTTTTT. Its translation is CASPRVGTYTGELFF.

V is TRBV30 and J is TRBJ1-5, with TRBD1 matching over 7 bases. Germline V gene data show CDR1 as GTSNPN and CDR2 as SVGIG (reference sequence). Losses at the gene ends were 2 bases for V and 7 bases for J; bases not matched to a gene: 5. This CDR3 region has 13 residues. In DNA, the CDR3 is TGTGCCTGGAGTTTACAGGGGTACCAGCCCCAGCATTTT. Its protein is CAWSLQGYQPQHF.

DNA for the CDR3: TGTGCCAGCAGTCATTTCGGGTCCGACGGTTACTCCTACAATGAGCAGTTCTTC. Translated: CASSHFGSDGYSYNEQFF. V is TRBV11-1 and J is TRBJ2-1; no clear D. The V and J ends lost 6 bases and 0 bases respectively, with 21 bases between them. Germline loops: CDR1 SGHAT, CDR2 FQDESV (reference sequence). There are 18 residues in the CDR3. Filled out from reference TRBV11-1 and TRBJ2-1, the complete variable domain reads EAEVAQSPRYKITEKSQAVAFWCDPISGHATLYWYRQILGQGPELLVQFQDESVVDDSQLPKDRFSAERLKGVDSTLKIQPAELGDSAMYLCASSHFGSDGYSYNEQFFGPGTRLTVL.

The chain combines TRBV7-2 with TRBJ2-1; D call uncertain. With 0 bases removed from V and 6 bases from J, the gap between germline ends came to 6 bases. CDR3 length equals 13 residues. CDR1 is SGHTA and CDR2 is FQGNSA in the germline V gene. CDR3 loop: CASSLARPNEQFF. The CDR3 nucleotides read TGTGCCAGCAGCTTAGCGCGCCCCAATGAGCAGTTCTTC.

The chain has TRBV4-3 and TRBJ2-3; D could derive from TRBD1 or TRBD2 (5 bases each). V shed 1 base and J shed 0 bases, with 11 bases lying between them. CDR3 length: 16 residues. Per the germline V gene, CDR1 is LGHNA and CDR2 is YSLEER. The CDR3 sequence is CASSQGRWGSTDTQYF. The CDR3 DNA reads TGCGCCAGCAGCCAAGGGCGATGGGGGAGCACAGATACGCAGTATTTT.

This clone was seen a single time. The rearrangement links TRBV5-6 to TRBJ2-7, with D unclear. The CDR3 has 13 residues. V lost 4 bases and J lost 2, with 10 bases in between. Germline CDR1 reads SGHDT; CDR2 reads YYEEEE. CDR3: CASSLGRPYEQYF. Here the CDR3 DNA reads TGTGCCAGCAGCCTAGGACGACCCTACGAGCAGTACTTC.

The V call is TRBV9, the J call TRBJ2-3, with D possibly TRBD2 on 5 matching bases. Between the trimmed V and J ends, which lost 4 bases and 6 bases, there was a span of 9 bases. CDR3 size: 12 residues. Germline CDR1 and CDR2: SGDLS and YYNGEE. The CDR3 sequence: CASSTIADTQYF. In DNA, the CDR3 is TGTGCCAGCAGCACCATAGCGGATACGCAGTATTTT.

Concerning this clone itself: This CDR3 is missing its conserved last phenylalanine or tryptophan, likely due to a read error. The chain joins TRBV28 to TRBJ1-2; D is possibly TRBD1 (5 bases). The CDR3 totals 13 residues. Germline-derived CDR1 and CDR2 are MDHEN and SYDVKM. V dropped 2 bases and J dropped 6 bases, with 10 bases sitting between them. CDR3 sequence reads: CASSLIRGNGYTL. In DNA form, the CDR3 reads TGTGCCAGCAGTTTAATAAGGGGCAATGGCTACACCCTC.

This sequence joins TRBV9 and TRBJ2-5; 7 bases match TRBD2. Germline V gene data show CDR1 as SGDLS and CDR2 as YYNGEE. Losses at the gene ends were 4 bases for V and 2 bases for J; bases not matched to a gene: 8. The CDR3 runs 15 residues. The CDR3 region has the DNA TGTGCCAGCAGCCGCCGCGGGGGTCAACAAGAGACCCAGTACTTC. Amino acid sequence: CASSRRGGQQETQYF. Supplemented by reference TRBV9 and TRBJ2-5, the full variable domain reads DSGVTQTPKHLITATGQRVTLRCSPRSGDLSVYWYQQSLDQGLQFLIQYYNGEERAKGNILERFSAQQFPDLHSELNLSSLELGDSALYFCASSRRGGQQETQYFGPGTRLLVL.

The chain employs TRBV7-9 and TRBJ2-2; D gene unclear. V shed 3 bases and J shed 3 bases, with 5 bases lying between them. This CDR3 region has 13 residues. Looked up from germline, CDR1 is SEHNR and CDR2 is FQNEAQ (reference sequence). This CDR3 is CASSFPHTGELFF. DNA of the CDR3: TGTGCCAGCAGCTTCCCCCACACCGGGGAGCTGTTTTTT.

The V and J genes are TRBV6-5 and TRBJ1-1; 8 bases are shared with TRBD1. From germline, CDR1 is MNHEY and CDR2 SVGAGI. The J segment lost 10 bases and the V segment lost 5 bases, leaving 9 bases of the junction unmatched. The length of the CDR3 is 13 residues. CDR3 bases: TGTGCCAGCAGTGGACAGGGTGGTGTTGCAGCTTTCTTT. As protein: CASSGQGGVAAFF.

The chain carries TRBV6-5 and TRBJ2-7; tentatively, D is TRBD2 (6 bases). V gave up 8 bases and J gave up 3 bases, with 11 bases separating them. The V gene's germline CDR1 is MNHEY and CDR2 SVGAGI. The CDR3 totals 12 residues. CDR3 sequence: CASFAGSYEQYF. The CDR3 bases are TGTGCCAGCTTTGCCGGGAGCTACGAGCAGTACTTC.

This clone occurred once. The V call is TRBV29-1, the J call TRBJ2-5; tentatively, D is TRBD1 (7 bases). The CDR3 contains 12 residues. The germline gives CDR1 SQVTM, CDR2 ANQGSEA. Trimming removed 3 bases at V and 5 bases at J, with 10 bases between. The chain's CDR3 is CSVEPGGETQYF. The DNA for the CDR3 is TGCAGCGTTGAGCCAGGGGGGGAGACCCAGTACTTC.

The V gene is TRBV7-6, the J gene TRBJ2-7; D is unresolved. The ends were cut back, 3 bases at V and 2 bases at J, with 11 bases in the middle. CDR3 length: 14 residues. Germline loops: CDR1 SGHVS, CDR2 FNYEAQ. The CDR3 loop is CASSFATNTYEQYF. Written as DNA, the CDR3 is TGTGCCAGCAGCTTTGCGACAAACACCTACGAGCAGTACTTC.

The chain employs TRBV27 and TRBJ2-5; a weak D match, TRBD1 (6 bases). The V gene lost 6 bases and the J gene lost 3 bases, with 11 bases spanning the gap. This CDR3 region has 13 residues. From germline, CDR1 is MNHEY and CDR2 SMNVEV (reference sequence). The CDR3 region has the DNA TGTGCCAGCAGACAGGGTGGAAAAGAGACCCAGTACTTC. It translates to CASRQGGKETQYF.